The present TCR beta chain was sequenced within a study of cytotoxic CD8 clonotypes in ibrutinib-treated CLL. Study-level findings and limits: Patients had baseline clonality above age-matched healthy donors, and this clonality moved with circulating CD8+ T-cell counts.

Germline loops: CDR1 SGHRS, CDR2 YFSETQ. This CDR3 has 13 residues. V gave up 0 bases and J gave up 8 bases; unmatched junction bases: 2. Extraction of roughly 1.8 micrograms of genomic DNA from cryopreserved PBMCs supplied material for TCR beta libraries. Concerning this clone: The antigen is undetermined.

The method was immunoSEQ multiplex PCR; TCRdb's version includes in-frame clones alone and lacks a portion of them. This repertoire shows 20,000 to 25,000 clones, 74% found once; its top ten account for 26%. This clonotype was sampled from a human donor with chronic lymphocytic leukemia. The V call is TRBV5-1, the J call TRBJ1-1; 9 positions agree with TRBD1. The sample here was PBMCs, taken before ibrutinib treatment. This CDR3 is CASSLGGTGEAFF. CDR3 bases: TGCGCCAGCAGCTTGGGAGGGACAGGGGAAGCTTTCTTT.